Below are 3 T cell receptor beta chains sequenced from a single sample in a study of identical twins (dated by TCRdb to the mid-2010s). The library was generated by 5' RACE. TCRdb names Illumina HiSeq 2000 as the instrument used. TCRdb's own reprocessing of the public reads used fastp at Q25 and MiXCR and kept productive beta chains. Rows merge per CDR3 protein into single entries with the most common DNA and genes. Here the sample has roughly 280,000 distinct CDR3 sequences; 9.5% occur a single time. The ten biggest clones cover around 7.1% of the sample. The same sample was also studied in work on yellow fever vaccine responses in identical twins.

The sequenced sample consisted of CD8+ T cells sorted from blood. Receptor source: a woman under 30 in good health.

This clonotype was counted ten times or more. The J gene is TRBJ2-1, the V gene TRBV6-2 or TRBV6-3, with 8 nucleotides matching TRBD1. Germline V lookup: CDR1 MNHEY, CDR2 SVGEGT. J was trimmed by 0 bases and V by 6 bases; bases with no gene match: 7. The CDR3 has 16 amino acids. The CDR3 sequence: CASSLTTGGSYNEQFF. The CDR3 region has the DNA TGTGCCAGCAGCCTTACAACAGGGGGCTCCTACAATGAGCAGTTCTTC.

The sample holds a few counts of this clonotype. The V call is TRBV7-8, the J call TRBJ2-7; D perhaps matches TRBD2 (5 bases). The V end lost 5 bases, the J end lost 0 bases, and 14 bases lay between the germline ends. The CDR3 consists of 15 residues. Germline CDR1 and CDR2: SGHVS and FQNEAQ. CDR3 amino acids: CASSLDPGSSYEQYF. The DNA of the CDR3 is TGTGCCAGCAGCCTCGACCCGGGGAGCTCCTACGAGCAGTACTTC.

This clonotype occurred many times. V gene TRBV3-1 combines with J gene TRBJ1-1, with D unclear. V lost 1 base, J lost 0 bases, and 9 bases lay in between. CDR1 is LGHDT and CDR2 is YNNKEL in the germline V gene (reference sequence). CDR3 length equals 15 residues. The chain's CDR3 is CASSQAAPMNTEAFF. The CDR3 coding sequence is TGTGCCAGCAGCCAAGCGGCACCAATGAACACTGAAGCTTTCTTT.